A single sample gave rise to the 15 T cell receptor beta chains below, sequenced in a study of T cell responses to AZD1222 COVID-19 vaccine (dated by TCRdb to about 2021). According to the study, the label for this sample's time point signals: baseline before first vaccination. The library came from the immunoSEQ multiplex PCR assay. Entries here come from immuneACCESS through TCRdb and include only in-frame sequences with V and J called. Some clones fail to appear in such tables; in the studies checked, an unresolved V gene covers under half of the shortfall, and the cause of the remainder is unknown. The sample yields tens of thousands of clones; about 78% were counted once. About 3.6% of the sample belongs to the ten largest clones. This specimen was peripheral blood, taken on day 0 of AZD1222 vaccination. Receptors originate from an adult in good health.

V and J are TRBV19 and TRBJ1-2, with D unclear. V was pared by 5 bases and J by 1 base, with 8 bases between. CDR3 length: 13 amino acids. CDR1 and CDR2 (germline): LNHDA, SQIVND (reference sequence). CDR3 sequence (DNA): TGTGCCAGTAGTTCTGGGGTTAACTATGGCTACACCTTC. Encoded protein: CASSSGVNYGYTF.

The V call is TRBV6-1, the J call TRBJ2-6, with D possibly matching TRBD1 (6 bases). Looked up from germline, CDR1 is MNHNS and CDR2 is SASEGT. CDR3 length equals 15 residues. The V gene lost 0 bases and the J gene lost 3 bases, with 6 bases spanning the gap. This CDR3 is CASSEAQGGANVLTF. The CDR3 DNA follows: TGTGCCAGCAGTGAAGCACAGGGTGGGGCCAACGTCCTGACTTTC.

The V and J genes are TRBV2 and TRBJ2-7; 8 nucleotides match TRBD1. Germline lookup yields CDR1 SNHLY and CDR2 FYNNEI. CDR3 length: 14 residues. Trimming cost V 5 bases and J 4 bases; bases outside gene matches: 7. In DNA form, the CDR3 reads TGTGCCAGCAGTCAACAGGGGGTTCCTTACGAGCAGTACTTC. This encodes CASSQQGVPYEQYF.

The count of this clone is one. The genes are TRBV2 and TRBJ1-1; tentatively, D is TRBD1 (5 bases). Per germline, CDR1 SNHLY and CDR2 FYNNEI. This CDR3 is built from 16 residues. V was clipped by 1 base and J by 4 bases, with 16 bases between them. DNA for the CDR3: TGTGCCAGCAGTGAAGGGGACCCAGGGTGGGGCACTGAAGCTTTCTTT. This translates into CASSEGDPGWGTEAFF.

The rearrangement joins TRBV5-4 to TRBJ2-3; 14 positions agree with TRBD2. The CDR3 loop spans 17 amino acids. Germline V CDR1 and CDR2: SGHNT, YYREEE (reference sequence). The V gene end was trimmed by 4 bases and the J gene end by 5 bases; junction bases not matched to a gene: 9. CDR3 sequence (DNA): TGTGCCAGCAGCGTGGGACTAGCGGGGGCCCCCTTAGATACGCAGTATTTT. Translating gives CASSVGLAGAPLDTQYF.

In DNA, the CDR3 is TGTGCCAGCAGCGTAGGGGACAGGGGGGCCACTGAAGCTTTCTTT. Amino acids: CASSVGDRGATEAFF. The rearrangement links TRBV28 to TRBJ1-1; TRBD1 matches 11 bases. Unmatched junction bases numbered 7, after V lost 6 bases and J lost 4 bases. This CDR3 is built from 15 residues. CDR1 and CDR2 from the germline V gene are MDHEN and SYDVKM.

The chain has TRBV5-8 and TRBJ1-2; 9 bases map to TRBD1. This CDR3 has 13 amino acids. From germline, CDR1 is SGHTS and CDR2 YDEGEE. The ends lost 4 bases at V and 7 bases at J; junction bases unmatched: 5. CDR3 protein: CASSVQGAAGYTF. The CDR3 DNA sequence: TGTGCCAGCAGCGTACAGGGGGCTGCTGGCTACACCTTC.

The chain recombines TRBV5-4 with TRBJ1-2, with D perhaps TRBD1 (6 bases). V was trimmed by 4 bases and J by 2 bases, leaving 12 bases between them. There are 14 residues in the CDR3. CDR1 is SGHNT, CDR2 YYREEE, per germline (reference sequence). The CDR3 loop reads CASSAPGANYGYTF. The CDR3 nucleotides read TGTGCCAGCAGCGCCCCGGGGGCAAACTATGGCTACACCTTC.

The chain couples TRBV24-1 to TRBJ2-2; the D call may be TRBD1 or TRBD2 (5 bases each). The CDR3 is 13 residues long. Germline loops: CDR1 KGHDR, CDR2 SFDVKD. V was clipped by 7 bases and J by 4 bases, with 9 bases between them. The CDR3 nucleotides read TGTGCCACCAGATGGGGGACCACCGGGGAGCTGTTTTTT. Translated: CATRWGTTGELFF.

A few counts support this clone. This rearrangement joins TRBV12-3 or TRBV12-4 to TRBJ2-3; tentatively, D is TRBD2 (6 bases). Trimming pared 6 bases from V and 5 bases from J, leaving 12 bases between. The CDR3 spans 13 residues. CDR3 loop: CASSSRSGDTQYF. Here the CDR3 DNA reads TGTGCCAGCAGCTCCCGTAGCGGAGATACGCAGTATTTT.

This clone has just a few counts. The chain is built from TRBV7-2 and TRBJ2-1, with D uncertain. The CDR3 spans 16 residues. The V gene lost 1 base and the J gene lost 0 bases, with 10 bases spanning the gap. Germline V gene lookup returns CDR1 SGHTA and CDR2 FQGNSA. As DNA, the CDR3 is TGTGCCAGCAGCTTAGAGGACCCTAGCTCCTACAATGAGCAGTTCTTC. Translating it yields CASSLEDPSSYNEQFF.

The chain has TRBV6-4 and TRBJ2-2, with 12 bases identical to TRBD2. This CDR3 region has 19 residues. The ends lost 0 bases at V and 0 bases at J; junction bases unmatched: 5. In germline, CDR1 is MRHNA, CDR2 SNTAGT. The CDR3 here is CASSDSPSGGVANTGELFF. The DNA for the CDR3 is TGTGCCAGCAGTGACTCCCCTAGCGGGGGGGTGGCGAACACCGGGGAGCTGTTTTTT.

This clone showed up just once. The chain has TRBV3-1 (or the pseudogene TRBV3-2) and TRBJ2-1; maybe TRBD2 (6 bases). Germline V CDR1 and CDR2: LGHDT, YNNKEL (reference sequence). Trimming took off 3 bases at V and 6 bases at J, with 15 bases between the two ends. This CDR3 contains 15 residues. The CDR3 nucleotides read TGTGCCAGCAGCCAGCTCTGGGCGGAGGGCAATGAGCAGTTCTTC. Its translation: CASSQLWAEGNEQFF.

V gene TRBV2 combines with J gene TRBJ1-2, with 8 bases identical to TRBD1. The CDR3 is 14 amino acids. Per the germline V gene, CDR1 is SNHLY and CDR2 is FYNNEI. CDR3 region: CAGSVAQGDHGYTF. In nucleotides, the CDR3 is TGTGCAGGCAGTGTGGCACAGGGGGATCATGGCTACACCTTC.

This clone appeared a few times. The genes are TRBV10-3 and TRBJ1-1; 8 bases line up with TRBD1. Germline V gives CDR1 ENHRY, CDR2 SYGVKD. The junction had 6 bases not matched to a gene; V was cut back by 5 bases and J by 4 bases. The CDR3 runs to 14 residues. The CDR3 loop reads CAISYTGGSTEAFF. CDR3 sequence (DNA): TGTGCCATCAGTTATACAGGGGGGAGCACTGAAGCTTTCTTT.